These T cell receptor beta chains were read from a single sample in a study of blood T cell repertoires in COVID-19. The method was immunoSEQ multiplex PCR; TCRdb's version includes in-frame clones alone and lacks a portion of them. The repertoire has 250,000 to 350,000 clones, 90% of them found once; the top ten carry approximately 7.5%. Sequenced: peripheral blood. All receptors derive from a woman between 25 and 40 years old with COVID-19, enrolled during active disease. CDR3s include the opening cysteine and the closing phenylalanine or tryptophan. The D gene is left open where the match is weak. Clone size appears in some rows only: once, few, many, or a class for an expanded clone.

clone size	D gene	V gene	J gene	CDR3 DNA	CDR3 protein
once	-	TRBV4-2	TRBJ1-2	TGTGCCAGCAGCCAAGACAGGGGCAGCTATGGCTACACCTTC	CASSQDRGSYGYTF
once	-	TRBV7-9	TRBJ1-5	TGTGCCAGCAGCCTACTCGGGCAGCCCCAGCATTTT	CASSLLGQPQHF
once	-	TRBV2	TRBJ2-2	TGTGCCAGCAGACTCCGCGGACAGCCGAACACCGGGGAGCTGTTTTTT	CASRLRGQPNTGELFF
-	TRBD1	TRBV10-3	TRBJ2-1	TGTGCCATCAGTGAGGCCAGCCTCGGGACAGGGTCCTACAATGAGCAGTTCTTC	CAISEASLGTGSYNEQFF
-	TRBD1	TRBV5-1	TRBJ1-1	TGCGCCAGCAGCTTGGGAGGGGCAGGGGGCAAGAACACTGAAGCTTTCTTT	CASSLGGAGGKNTEAFF
once	-	TRBV19	TRBJ2-7	TGTGCCAGTAGTCTCTCCTACGAGCAGTACTTC	CASSLSYEQYF
-	TRBD1	TRBV27	TRBJ2-5	TGTGCCAGCAGCTACAGGGGCAGGGAGACCCAGTACTTC	CASSYRGRETQYF
once	-	TRBV7-2	TRBJ2-2	TGTGCCAGCAGCTCCCAGGTTACTTCGAACACCGGGGAGCTGTTTTTT	CASSSQVTSNTGELFF
-	-	TRBV9	TRBJ2-7	TGTGCCAGCAGCGTAGGAGTAGGAGGGGCCTACGAGCAGTACTTC	CASSVGVGGAYEQYF
-	TRBD1	TRBV23-1	TRBJ1-6	TGCGCCAGCAGTCAAAGCCACAGGGGTAATTCACCCCTCCACTTT	CASSQSHRGNSPLHF
once	-	TRBV11-2	TRBJ2-7	TGTGCCAGCAGCTTAGTCGGGACTTCCTACGAGCAGTACTTC	CASSLVGTSYEQYF
-	-	TRBV4-1	TRBJ2-7	TGCGCCAGCAGCCAAGCTGGGCTGGGGGGCTCCTACGAGCAGTACTTC	CASSQAGLGGSYEQYF
-	-	TRBV19	TRBJ1-4	TGTGCCAGTCTGGACAGTGTTATGGAAAAACTGTTTTTT	CASLDSVMEKLFF
-	-	TRBV5-1	TRBJ2-3	TGCGCCAGCAGCAACGGACATCGCACAGATACGCAGTATTTT	CASSNGHRTDTQYF
-	TRBD1	TRBV10-3	TRBJ1-1	TGTGCCATCAGTGAGAGGACAGGTATGAACACTGAAGCTTTCTTT	CAISERTGMNTEAFF
-	TRBD1	TRBV10-3	TRBJ1-5	TGTGCCATCAGTGCGGGGACAGGAGATATGAATAGCAATCAGCCCCAGCATTTT	CAISAGTGDMNSNQPQHF
-	TRBD1	TRBV7-2	TRBJ2-7	TGTGCCAGCACCCGGGACAGCTACGAGCAGTACTTC	CASTRDSYEQYF
-	-	TRBV7-6	TRBJ2-1	TGTGCCAGCAGCTTGGGGGCTAGCGGAGGCTACAATGAGCAGTTCTTC	CASSLGASGGYNEQFF
-	-	TRBV19	TRBJ2-5	TGTGCCAGTATGGCGGGAAAGACCCAGTACTTC	CASMAGKTQYF
few	-	TRBV29-1	TRBJ1-5	TGCAGCGTTGCCTTTGGTGGGAGGAATCAGCCCCAGCATTTT	CSVAFGGRNQPQHF
-	TRBD2	TRBV28	TRBJ2-1	TGTGCCAGCAGTCCCACACGCGGGAGAGCACCAAGCTCCTACAATGAGCAGTTCTTC	CASSPTRGRAPSSYNEQFF
-	TRBD1	TRBV4-3	TRBJ2-1	TGCGCCAGCAGCCAAGGGACAGGGGACCACAATGAGCAGTTCTTC	CASSQGTGDHNEQFF
-	-	TRBV19	TRBJ2-7	TGTGCCAGTAAGGGAGGACTAAACTACGAGCAGTACTTC	CASKGGLNYEQYF
-	-	TRBV27	TRBJ2-5	TGTGCCAGCAGTTTCAACAGGGAAGAGACCCAGTACTTC	CASSFNREETQYF
-	TRBD2	TRBV9	TRBJ2-1	TGTGCCAGCAGCCCAAGGACTAGCGGCTCCTACAATGAGCAGTTCTTC	CASSPRTSGSYNEQFF
-	TRBD2	TRBV19	TRBJ2-5	TGTGCCAGTAGTATAGGGGGACTAGCGGATCAAGAGACCCAGTACTTC	CASSIGGLADQETQYF
-	TRBD2	TRBV9	TRBJ2-1	TGTGCCAGCAGTCGCACCGGGACTAGCGGATACAATGAGCAGTTCTTC	CASSRTGTSGYNEQFF
once	TRBD1	TRBV27	TRBJ2-5	TGTGCCAGCAGTTTATCGTGGACAGGGGCGCAAGAGACCCAGTACTTC	CASSLSWTGAQETQYF
-	TRBD1	TRBV6-2/TRBV6-3	TRBJ1-1	TGTGCCAGCAGTTTCGGGACAGCCAACACTGAAGCTTTCTTT	CASSFGTANTEAFF
-	-	TRBV29-1	TRBJ2-7	TGCAGCGTTGAACCCGGTTCGGGAGAGCAGTACTTC	CSVEPGSGEQYF
-	TRBD2	TRBV4-1	TRBJ2-1	TGCGCCAGCAGCCAAGGTCTAGCGGGAGGGAGCTCCTACAATGAGCAGTTCTTC	CASSQGLAGGSSYNEQFF
-	TRBD1	TRBV19	TRBJ1-5	TGTGCCAGTAGTCCCTTACAGGGGACTGGCAATCAGCCCCAGCATTTT	CASSPLQGTGNQPQHF
-	TRBD2	TRBV5-1	TRBJ2-3	TGCGCCAGCAGCTTGGCCTCGGGAGGCGATACGCAGTATTTT	CASSLASGGDTQYF
-	TRBD2	TRBV28	TRBJ2-1	TGTGCCAGCAGTTCTCTAGCGGGAGGGTCCTACAATGAGCAGTTCTTC	CASSSLAGGSYNEQFF
-	TRBD1	TRBV18	TRBJ1-6	TGTGCCAGCTCCTCCGGACAGGGATCACCCCTCCACTTT	CASSSGQGSPLHF
-	-	TRBV6-5	TRBJ1-2	TGTGCCAGCATCTCTCCGTGGGCCTTTGGCTACACCTTC	CASISPWAFGYTF
-	-	TRBV4-3	TRBJ2-1	TGCGCCAGCAGCCAAGTAATGGGAGTAATGGTTGAGCAGTTCTTC	CASSQVMGVMVEQFF
-	-	TRBV3-1/TRBV3-2	TRBJ2-1	TGTGCCAGCAGCCAAGTTGGGGGCAGACCCTACAATGAGCAGTTCTTC	CASSQVGGRPYNEQFF
-	TRBD1	TRBV30	TRBJ1-1	TGTGCCTGGAGCAACACAGGGGCGAGTACTGAAGCTTTCTTT	CAWSNTGASTEAFF
-	-	TRBV7-6	TRBJ1-5	TGTGCCAGCAGCTTAGGGGCAGGGTTAGATCAGCCCCAGCATTTT	CASSLGAGLDQPQHF
once	TRBD1	TRBV28	TRBJ2-5	TGTGCCAGCAGGAACACAGGGGAAATTGAGACCCAGTACTTC	CASRNTGEIETQYF
-	-	TRBV11-3	TRBJ2-1	TGTGCCAGCAGCTTAGCGTCAGGCTACAATGAGCAGTTCTTC	CASSLASGYNEQFF
-	TRBD1	TRBV12-3/TRBV12-4	TRBJ1-2	TGTGCCAGCAGTGCTGGGACAGCTTATGGCTACACCTTC	CASSAGTAYGYTF